The 8 T cell receptor beta chains reported below all come from one sample, sequenced in a study of Ad26.COV2.S vaccination and SARS-CoV-2 variants (dated by TCRdb to about 2021). What the treatment or condition label conveys for this sample: roughly 20 received Ad26.COV2.S at low or high dose, single or two shots; 5 received placebo; per-sample allocation not given. For vaccine and placebo recipients, repertoires were sequenced using samples collected on day 63 after the first injection. Libraries came from the immunoSEQ multiplex PCR assay. As stored in TCRdb, this immuneACCESS dataset retains in-frame rearrangements with V and J assigned. A fraction of the clones does not appear; measured against another copy, unresolved V genes explain less than half of the discrepancy, and the remainder lacks a known reason. The sample yields about 390,000 clones; roughly nine tenths were counted once. Together, the top ten hold 3.5% of the sample.

This material consisted of peripheral blood, taken in a trial of Ad26.COV2.S vaccine versus placebo. The source of these receptors is a person aged 18-65 years who received the Ad26.COV2.S COVID-19 vaccine or a placebo.

The rearrangement links TRBV10-1 to TRBJ2-5; no clear D. This CDR3 comprises 15 residues. Germline-derived CDR1 and CDR2 are WNHNN and SYGVQD (reference sequence). Trimming stripped 0 bases from V and 0 bases from J, with 8 bases between. As DNA, the CDR3 is TGCGCCAGCAGTGAGTCGGGCCTGTACCAAGAGACCCAGTACTTC. Translated, it gives CASSESGLYQETQYF.

CDR3 nucleotide sequence: TGCGCCAGCACAAACTTAGGTTATGGCTACACCTTC. Its translation is CASTNLGYGYTF. V gene TRBV5-1 combines with J gene TRBJ1-2; D is ambiguous. CDR1 is SGHRS and CDR2 is YFSETQ in the germline V gene. The CDR3 is 12 residues long. Trimming removed 6 bases from V and 5 bases from J, with 11 bases in between.

This clone was seen a few times. The DNA for the CDR3 is TGTGCCAGCAGTTACGACCAGGGGGGTGGCTACACCTTC. This encodes CASSYDQGGGYTF. The chain links TRBV6-5 to TRBJ1-2, with 7 positions matching TRBD1. J was trimmed by 7 bases and V by 2 bases; bases with no gene match: 4. This CDR3 is 13 amino acids long. The germline CDR1 and CDR2 sequences are MNHEY and SVGAGI.

The chain employs TRBV10-3 and TRBJ2-1; 10 nucleotides match TRBD2. V trimming: 10 bases; J trimming: 2 bases; junction bases outside the gene matches: 5. The CDR3 consists of 14 residues. Germline values: CDR1 ENHRY, CDR2 SYGVKD. CDR3 in amino acids: CATSSGGAYNEQFF. The CDR3 DNA sequence: TGTGCCACTTCGAGCGGGGGGGCCTACAATGAGCAGTTCTTC.

The chain has TRBV4-1 and TRBJ2-1; 9 bases line up with TRBD1. Losses at the gene ends were 3 bases for V and 3 bases for J; bases not matched to a gene: 6. This CDR3 region has 16 residues. Germline CDR1 is MGHRA and CDR2 is YSYEKL. The CDR3 nucleotides read TGCGCCAGCAGCCAGTGGGACAGGGCCTACTACAATGAGCAGTTCTTC. The encoded protein is CASSQWDRAYYNEQFF.

The V and J genes are TRBV5-6 and TRBJ1-5; no definite D call. With 0 bases removed from V and 0 bases from J, the gap between germline ends came to 1 base. This CDR3 has 13 amino acids. CDR1 is SGHDT, CDR2 YYEEEE, per germline. DNA for the CDR3: TGTGCCAGCAGCTTGGCTAGCAATCAGCCCCAGCATTTT. Translating gives CASSLASNQPQHF.

The CDR3 spells CASSPDRGSEAFF. The CDR3 region has the DNA TGTGCCAGCAGTCCGGACAGGGGAAGTGAAGCTTTCTTT. This rearrangement joins TRBV6-5 to TRBJ1-1, with TRBD1 identical over 9 bases. J was trimmed by 7 bases and V by 5 bases; bases with no gene match: 5. Germline V lookup: CDR1 MNHEY, CDR2 SVGAGI. The CDR3 runs 13 residues.

The chain joins TRBV3-1 (or the pseudogene TRBV3-2) to TRBJ1-1, with 9 positions matching TRBD1. The CDR3 covers 12 residues. Germline trimming cut 3 bases from V and 10 bases from J; bases unmatched to any gene: 3. Per the germline V gene, CDR1 is LGHDT and CDR2 is YNNKEL (reference sequence). As DNA, the CDR3 is TGTGCCAGCAGCCACCGACAGGGGGTAGCTTTCTTT. It codes for CASSHRQGVAFF.